One and the same sample provided the 30 T cell receptor beta chains below, sequenced in a study of cytomegalovirus exposure and HLA in healthy donors. Primers: 60 Vbeta forward and 13 Jbeta reverse. Clones were read by immunoSEQ multiplex PCR, and TCRdb kept only the in-frame ones, dropping some. The table shows about 150,000 clones, with over 75% occurring only once. Sequencing was carried out using PBMCs. These receptor sequences come from a male donor in good health and CMV-seronegative.

The J gene is TRBJ1-2, the V gene TRBV5-6; D unclear. This CDR3 spans 11 amino acids. The V gene's germline CDR1 is SGHDT and CDR2 YYEEEE. With 1 base removed from V and 8 bases from J, the gap between germline ends came to 6 bases. The CDR3 bases are TGTGCCAGCAGCTTGCGGGTCGGCTACACCTTC. It is translated as CASSLRVGYTF.

The chain couples TRBV27 to TRBJ2-7; 8 nucleotides match TRBD1. Germline assignment: CDR1 MNHEY and CDR2 SMNVEV (reference sequence). V was pared by 5 bases and J by 4 bases, with 13 bases of the junction left unmatched. The CDR3 loop spans 16 amino acids. The CDR3 region is CASSLKPPGQAYEQYF. The CDR3 bases are TGTGCCAGCAGTCTAAAACCGCCGGGACAGGCTTACGAGCAGTACTTC.

V and J are TRBV5-1 and TRBJ2-2; TRBD2 aligns across 8 bases. CDR1 and CDR2 from the germline V gene are SGHRS and YFSETQ. J was trimmed by 6 bases and V by 4 bases; bases with no gene match: 8. This CDR3 spans 15 amino acids. In DNA form, the CDR3 reads TGCGCCAGCAGCCCGCACTCGGGGGGGCCCGGGGAGCTGTTTTTT. Translating it yields CASSPHSGGPGELFF. The variable domain in full, with the rest retrieved from reference TRBV5-1 and TRBJ2-2, is KAGVTQTPRYLIKTRGQQVTLSCSPISGHRSVSWYQQTPGQGLQFLFEYFSETQRNKGNFPGRFSGRQFSNSRSEMNVSTLELGDSALYLCASSPHSGGPGELFFGEGSRLTVL.

V is TRBV10-3 and J is TRBJ1-1; D remains unclear. Per germline, CDR1 ENHRY and CDR2 SYGVKD. The CDR3 covers 14 residues. V shed 3 bases and J shed 9 bases, with 17 bases lying between them. The CDR3 DNA is TGTGCCATCAGTGACCCCAAAGGAGTTGCGAAAGCTTTCTTT. The encoded protein is CAISDPKGVAKAFF.

The V gene is TRBV12-5, the J gene TRBJ2-2; the match to TRBD2 covers 16 bases. Germline CDR1 reads LGHNT; CDR2 reads FRNRAP. J gave up 4 bases and V 6 bases, and 11 bases lay outside the gene matches. The CDR3 has 19 amino acids. The CDR3 DNA sequence: TGTGCTAGTGGCCCCGGGACTAGCGGGAGGGGAGGGGGCACCGGGGAGCTGTTTTTT. Encoded protein: CASGPGTSGRGGGTGELFF.

This clone was picked up a small number of times. The chain is built from TRBV20-1 and TRBJ1-2; D is uncertain. Trimming shortened V by 3 bases and J by 6 bases, and 8 bases separated the two germline ends. Per germline, CDR1 DFQATT and CDR2 SNEGSKA (reference sequence). CDR3 size: 11 residues. As DNA, the CDR3 is TGCAGTGCTAGTTCCGGGGATGGCTACACCTTC. It specifies CSASSGDGYTF.

This rearrangement joins TRBV5-6 to TRBJ2-1, with 10 bases matching TRBD2. The germline V gene has CDR1 SGHDT and CDR2 YYEEEE. The length of the CDR3 is 16 residues. J lost 7 bases, V lost 2 bases, and 9 bases had no gene match. In DNA form, the CDR3 reads TGTGCCAGCAGCTTTCGAGCGGGAGGGCGGGGGAATGAGCAGTTCTTC. Protein: CASSFRAGGRGNEQFF.

This clone was counted between two and nine times. The identical CDR3 is also encoded by other nucleotide sequences in the sample. The V gene is TRBV6-5, the J gene TRBJ1-5, with 7 bases lining up with TRBD1. Losses at the gene ends were 2 bases for V and 6 bases for J; bases not matched to a gene: 4. The CDR3 has 14 amino acids. Germline V gene sequence: CDR1 MNHEY, CDR2 SVGAGI. CDR3 protein: CASSYRQGGQPQHF. In DNA, the CDR3 is TGTGCCAGCAGTTACCGACAGGGAGGTCAGCCCCAGCATTTT.

The CDR3 DNA follows: TGTGCCAGCAGCGTAGGTGGGACAGGGGTTTCCGTTGGCTACACCTTC. This codes for CASSVGGTGVSVGYTF. The chain joins TRBV9 to TRBJ1-2; 10 bases match TRBD1. With V trimmed by 0 bases and J by 7 bases, 9 bases remained unmatched. CDR1 and CDR2 from the germline V gene are SGDLS and YYNGEE. The CDR3 totals 16 residues.

Remarks on this clone: A junction end diverges from the germline sequence, so it may reflect a read error. The V call is TRBV7-9, the J call TRBJ1-2; D not certain. Per the germline V gene, CDR1 is SEHNR and CDR2 is FQNEAQ (reference sequence). The CDR3 is 14 amino acids. The CDR3 spells CSSSLDVQHYGYTF. CDR3 in DNA: TGTTCCAGCAGCTTAGACGTACAGCACTATGGCTACACCTTC.

The rearrangement uses TRBV2 and TRBJ1-5, with D possibly TRBD1 on 6 matching bases. The germline CDR1 and CDR2 sequences are SNHLY and FYNNEI. Trimming left V 9 bases short and J 9 bases short, with 15 bases between. CDR3 length equals 12 residues. CDR3 in amino acids: CARGGASGPQHF. The CDR3 nucleotides are TGTGCCAGAGGGGGGGCGTCCGGGCCCCAGCATTTT.

V gene TRBV7-3 combines with J gene TRBJ2-1, with TRBD2 matching over 9 bases. In germline, CDR1 is SGHTA, CDR2 FQGTGA. The CDR3 runs 16 residues. Trimming at V came to 1 base and at J to 6 bases, leaving 7 bases not matched to a gene. The DNA of the CDR3 is TGTGCCAGCAGCTTAATTCCTAGCGGGACCCTCAATGAGCAGTTCTTC. It translates to CASSLIPSGTLNEQFF. Full variable domain (outside the CDR3, taken from reference TRBV7-3 and TRBJ2-1): GAGVSQTPSNKVTEKGKYVELRCDPISGHTALYWYRQSLGQGPEFLIYFQGTGAADDSGLPNDRFFAVRPEGSVSTLKIQRTERGDSAVYLCASSLIPSGTLNEQFFGPGTRLTVL.

The V gene is TRBV7-9, the J gene TRBJ1-2; the D gene is possibly TRBD1 (6 bases). The CDR3 runs to 16 residues. The V gene lost 5 bases and the J gene lost 5 bases, with 21 bases spanning the gap. The germline gives CDR1 SEHNR, CDR2 FQNEAQ (reference sequence). The CDR3 here is CASSPIGQSSSYGYTF. DNA for the CDR3: TGTGCCAGCAGCCCCATAGGACAGTCCAGTAGTTATGGCTACACCTTC.

The rearrangement uses TRBV6-1 and TRBJ1-1; D call uncertain. The V gene lost 3 bases and the J gene lost 7 bases, with 21 bases spanning the gap. CDR1 is MNHNS and CDR2 is SASEGT in the germline V gene. This CDR3 comprises 16 residues. The DNA for the CDR3 is TGTGCCAGCAGTGATTGGGTGCGAACCGGGATTAGTGAAGCTTTCTTT. This encodes CASSDWVRTGISEAFF.

This chain joins TRBV6-4 and TRBJ2-3, with D hard to call. CDR1 and CDR2 (germline): MRHNA, SNTAGT. V was cut by 3 bases and J by 5 bases, with 9 bases left in between. CDR3 length equals 13 residues. The chain's CDR3 is CASSETWQDTQYF. Here the CDR3 DNA reads TGTGCCAGCAGTGAAACCTGGCAAGATACGCAGTATTTT.

In regard to this clone: The sample holds other DNA sequences that translate to the same CDR3. V is TRBV18 and J is TRBJ2-6; 8 bases agree with TRBD1. The CDR3 runs to 17 residues. Germline-derived CDR1 and CDR2 are KGHSH and LQKENI. V shed 2 bases, J shed 0 bases, and the junction held 3 bases outside the gene matches. This CDR3 is CASSPGTGGSGANVLTF. The CDR3 nucleotides are TGTGCCAGCTCACCAGGGACAGGAGGCTCTGGGGCCAACGTCCTGACTTTC.

This clone was recorded a few times. The chain uses TRBV5-8 and TRBJ2-5; D remains unclear. This CDR3 is built from 17 residues. Trimming removed 0 bases at V and 4 bases at J, with 19 bases between. CDR1 and CDR2 (germline): SGHTS, YDEGEE. CDR3 nucleotide sequence: TGTGCCAGCAGCTTGGCCTTTCGCCTCGAGGTCGGAGAGACCCAGTACTTC. Amino acids: CASSLAFRLEVGETQYF.

V and J are TRBV19 and TRBJ1-1; possible D gene TRBD1, 5 bases. CDR1 and CDR2 (germline): LNHDA, SQIVND (reference sequence). V was clipped by 5 bases and J by 3 bases, with 16 bases between them. This CDR3 contains 15 residues. The CDR3 region is CASSLTGIRDTEAFF. CDR3 bases: TGTGCCAGTAGTTTAACAGGCATTCGGGACACTGAAGCTTTCTTT.

The chain links TRBV6-5 to TRBJ2-3, with D perhaps matching TRBD1 (5 bases). CDR3 length: 15 residues. Looked up from germline, CDR1 is MNHEY and CDR2 is SVGAGI. Trimming cost V 5 bases and J 0 bases, with 12 bases left between them. The CDR3 loop is CASSRRQSSTDTQYF. The CDR3 coding sequence is TGTGCCAGCAGTAGACGACAGTCTAGCACAGATACGCAGTATTTT.

This clone showed up just once. This sequence joins TRBV7-6 and TRBJ2-2, with D unclear. The germline CDR1 and CDR2 sequences are SGHVS and FNYEAQ. The CDR3 loop spans 14 amino acids. Trimming took 3 bases from V and 1 from J, leaving 6 bases between them. This CDR3 is CASSLYRNTGELFF. The CDR3 nucleotides read TGTGCCAGCAGCTTGTACAGGAACACCGGGGAGCTGTTTTTT. The full variable domain, in which reference TRBV7-6 and TRBJ2-2 provide the parts outside the CDR3, is GAGVSQSPRYKVTKRGQDVALRCDPISGHVSLYWYRQALGQGPEFLTYFNYEAQQDKSGLPNDRFSAERPEGSISTLTIQRTEQRDSAMYRCASSLYRNTGELFFGEGSRLTVL.

The rearrangement uses TRBV11-3 and TRBJ2-7; possibly TRBD1 for D (6 bases). CDR1 is SGHNT and CDR2 is YENEEA in the germline V gene. This CDR3 is built from 12 residues. The V and J ends lost 5 bases and 6 bases respectively, with 11 bases between them. The CDR3 reads CASSAQGLEQYF. The CDR3 region has the DNA TGTGCCAGCAGCGCACAGGGTCTCGAGCAGTACTTC.

CDR3 amino acids: CASSGVQGSYEQYF. The CDR3 coding sequence is TGTGCCAGCAGCGGTGTACAGGGGTCGTACGAGCAGTACTTC. The chain combines TRBV7-2 with TRBJ2-7, with TRBD1 matching over 7 bases. The V gene's germline CDR1 is SGHTA and CDR2 FQGNSA. The CDR3 extends over 14 amino acids. V lost 5 bases to trimming and J lost 4 bases; unmatched junction nucleotides: 8. The full variable domain, its missing parts supplied by reference TRBV7-2 and TRBJ2-7, is GAGVSQSPSNKVTEKGKDVELRCDPISGHTALYWYRQSLGQGLEFLIYFQGNSAPDKSGLPSDRFSAERTGGSVSTLTIQRTQQEDSAVYLCASSGVQGSYEQYFGPGTRLTVT.

The CDR3 DNA reads as TGTGCCAGCAGTAAGGACACTTTCTACGAGCAGTACTTC. This codes for CASSKDTFYEQYF. V usage is TRBV27 and J usage is TRBJ2-5, with D perhaps TRBD1 (5 bases). TRBJ2-7 explains the end of the DNA better; the J call may be wrong. This CDR3 contains 13 residues. Germline V gives CDR1 MNHEY, CDR2 SMNVEV (reference sequence).

The chain links TRBV4-3 to TRBJ2-7; TRBD2 matches 8 bases. This CDR3 is built from 15 residues. V trimming: 1 base; J trimming: 6 bases; junction bases outside the gene matches: 8. Germline CDR1 reads LGHNA; CDR2 reads YSLEER. The DNA of the CDR3 is TGCGCCAGCAGCCAAGTTTTTGCGGGGGGTTTCGAGCAGTACTTC. This gives the protein CASSQVFAGGFEQYF.

The table lists this clone with a count of one. V usage is TRBV6-4 and J usage is TRBJ2-1; TRBD1 is a possible D gene (6 bases). The CDR3 has 16 amino acids. The V gene's germline CDR1 is MRHNA and CDR2 SNTAGT. The V gene lost 5 bases and the J gene lost 0 bases, with 14 bases spanning the gap. The chain's CDR3 is CASSPTGFGSYNEQFF. The CDR3 DNA reads TGTGCCAGCAGTCCCACAGGGTTTGGCTCCTACAATGAGCAGTTCTTC.

V gene TRBV9 combines with J gene TRBJ2-3; 14 bases fit TRBD2. Germline V gene data show CDR1 as SGDLS and CDR2 as YYNGEE. J was trimmed by 2 bases and V by 2 bases; bases with no gene match: 4. The CDR3 is made up of 17 amino acids. CDR3 amino acids: CASSVGLAGGTTDTQYF. The CDR3 bases are TGTGCCAGCAGCGTCGGACTAGCGGGGGGTACCACAGATACGCAGTATTTT.

The chain links TRBV6-1 to TRBJ2-1; no clear D. V was trimmed by 3 bases and J by 9 bases, leaving 9 bases between them. CDR1 is MNHNS, CDR2 SASEGT, per germline. This CDR3 is 12 amino acids long. The CDR3 DNA follows: TGTGCCAGCAGTGATATAGGCGGTGAGCAGTTCTTC. The encoded protein is CASSDIGGEQFF.

The chain combines TRBV6-5 with TRBJ1-5; 10 bases are shared with TRBD1. V was pared by 6 bases and J by 7 bases, with 9 bases of the junction left unmatched. There are 15 residues in the CDR3. CDR1 and CDR2 from the germline V gene are MNHEY and SVGAGI. This chain's CDR3 is CASSPGQGVGQPQHF. The CDR3 DNA follows: TGTGCCAGCAGCCCCGGACAGGGGGTCGGGCAGCCCCAGCATTTT.

The chain employs TRBV5-1 and TRBJ1-1, with 9 bases fitting TRBD1. The CDR3 sequence is 14 residues long. Germline trimming cut 5 bases from V and 4 bases from J; bases unmatched to any gene: 6. Germline lookup yields CDR1 SGHRS and CDR2 YFSETQ. The CDR3 loop is CASRWGQGATEAFF. CDR3 sequence (DNA): TGCGCCAGCAGGTGGGGACAGGGCGCCACTGAAGCTTTCTTT.

V and J are TRBV6-5 and TRBJ2-1; D may be TRBD2 (6 bases). The CDR3 extends over 14 amino acids. Trimming removed 4 bases at V and 8 bases at J, with 15 bases between. Germline V gene lookup returns CDR1 MNHEY and CDR2 SVGAGI. The CDR3: CASSSGGIIDEQFF. CDR3 DNA: TGTGCCAGCAGTTCGGGCGGGATAATCGATGAGCAGTTCTTC.